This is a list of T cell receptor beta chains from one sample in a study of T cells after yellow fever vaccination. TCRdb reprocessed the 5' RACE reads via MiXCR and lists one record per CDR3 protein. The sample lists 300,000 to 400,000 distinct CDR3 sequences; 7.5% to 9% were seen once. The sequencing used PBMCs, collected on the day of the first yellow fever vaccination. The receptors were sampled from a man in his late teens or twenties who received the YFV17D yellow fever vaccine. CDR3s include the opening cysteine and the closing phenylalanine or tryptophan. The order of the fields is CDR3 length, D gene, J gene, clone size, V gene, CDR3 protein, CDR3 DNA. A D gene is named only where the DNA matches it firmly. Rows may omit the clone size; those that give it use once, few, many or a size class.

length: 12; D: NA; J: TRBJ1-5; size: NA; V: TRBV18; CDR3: CASSLPPQPQHF; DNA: TGTGCCAGCTCACTCCCACCCCAGCCCCAGCATTTT
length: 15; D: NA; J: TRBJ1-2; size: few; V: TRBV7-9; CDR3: CASTPRGGVGYGYTF; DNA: TGTGCCAGCACCCCAAGGGGCGGGGTCGGCTATGGCTACACCTTC
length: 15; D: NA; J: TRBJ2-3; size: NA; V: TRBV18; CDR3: CASSPQETSTDTQYF; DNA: TGTGCCAGCTCACCACAGGAGACTAGCACAGATACGCAGTATTTT
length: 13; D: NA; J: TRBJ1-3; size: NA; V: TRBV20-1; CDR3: CSARDPSGNTIYF; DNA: TGCAGTGCTAGAGACCCCTCTGGAAACACCATATATTTT
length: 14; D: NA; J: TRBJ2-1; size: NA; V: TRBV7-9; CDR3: CASSFGGRANEQFF; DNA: TGTGCCAGCAGCTTTGGAGGCAGGGCGAATGAGCAGTTCTTC
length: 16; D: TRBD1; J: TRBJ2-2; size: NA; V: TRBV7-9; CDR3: CASSPPGTENTGELFF; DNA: TGTGCCAGCAGCCCTCCCGGGACAGAGAACACCGGGGAGCTGTTTTTT
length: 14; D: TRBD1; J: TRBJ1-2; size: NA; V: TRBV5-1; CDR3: CASSSSQGGSGYTF; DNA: TGCGCCAGCAGCTCTTCACAGGGGGGTAGTGGCTACACCTTC
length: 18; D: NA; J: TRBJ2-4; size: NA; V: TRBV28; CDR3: CASRDPGTSGSAKNIQYF; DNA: TGTGCCAGCCGTGACCCAGGGACCTCGGGAAGCGCCAAAAACATTCAGTACTTC
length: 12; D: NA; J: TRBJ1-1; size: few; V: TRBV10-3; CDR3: CAIKSGDTEAFF; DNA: TGTGCCATCAAATCCGGGGACACTGAAGCTTTCTTT
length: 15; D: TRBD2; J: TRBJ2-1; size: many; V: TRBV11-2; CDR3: CASSLGLAEYNEQFF; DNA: TGTGCCAGCAGCTTAGGCCTAGCGGAGTACAATGAGCAGTTCTTC
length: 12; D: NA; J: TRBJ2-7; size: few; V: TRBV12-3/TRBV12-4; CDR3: CASRVGPHEQYF; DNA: TGTGCCAGCAGGGTAGGGCCCCACGAGCAGTACTTC